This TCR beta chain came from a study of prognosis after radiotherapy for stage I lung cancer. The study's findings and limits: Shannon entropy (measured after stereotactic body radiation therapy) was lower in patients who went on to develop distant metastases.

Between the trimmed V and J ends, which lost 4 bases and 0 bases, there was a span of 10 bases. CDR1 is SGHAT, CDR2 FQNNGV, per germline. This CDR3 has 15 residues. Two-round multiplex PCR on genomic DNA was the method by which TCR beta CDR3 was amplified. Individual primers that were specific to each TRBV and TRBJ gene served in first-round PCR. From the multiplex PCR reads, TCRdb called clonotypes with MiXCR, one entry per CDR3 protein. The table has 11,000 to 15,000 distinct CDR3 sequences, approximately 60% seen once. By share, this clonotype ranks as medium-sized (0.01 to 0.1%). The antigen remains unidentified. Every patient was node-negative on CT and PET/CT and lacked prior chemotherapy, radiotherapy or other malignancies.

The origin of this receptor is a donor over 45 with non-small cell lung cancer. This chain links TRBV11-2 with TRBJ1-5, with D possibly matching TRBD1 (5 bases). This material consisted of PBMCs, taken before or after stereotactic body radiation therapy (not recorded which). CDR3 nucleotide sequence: TGTGCCAGCAGCTCGGGGGATCTTAGCAATCAGCCCCAGCATTTT. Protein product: CASSSGDLSNQPQHF.